These 25 T cell receptor beta chains share one sample of origin, sequenced in a study of T cells in Graves' hyperthyroidism and ophthalmopathy. There were TCR beta CDR3 regions amplified from RNA transcripts. TCR CDR3 regions were first amplified by RT-PCR with HTBI primers. Via MiXCR, TCRdb re-called the multiplex PCR reads, giving one row per CDR3 protein. Of 600,000 or so distinct CDR3 sequences detected, 12% to 15% appear once; the ten largest clones hold over 6%. Source material: blood. These receptors came from a woman between 18 and 29 years old with Graves' ophthalmopathy.

This chain uses TRBV20-1 with TRBJ2-7; D unclear. CDR3 length equals 16 residues. Germline values: CDR1 DFQATT, CDR2 SNEGSKA (reference sequence). V was pared by 6 bases and J by 3 bases, with 24 bases between. The CDR3 protein is CSATPPATRPIYEQYF. The CDR3 nucleotides are TGCAGTGCAACGCCCCCAGCGACAAGGCCCATCTACGAGCAGTACTTC.

Comments on this clonotype: A much more abundant neighbour one base away suggests this may be a read error. V gene TRBV9 combines with J gene TRBJ2-1; TRBD2 matches at 11 bases. The trim removed 1 base at V and 8 bases at J, leaving 14 bases unmatched. CDR3 size: 18 residues. CDR1 is SGDLS, CDR2 YYNGEE, per germline. In DNA, the CDR3 is TGTGCCAGCAGCGTATCAACTAGCGGGAGTCTGGGGTACGATGAGCAGTTCTTC. This sequence encodes CASSVSTSGSLGYDEQFF.

The genes are TRBV28 and TRBJ2-1; perhaps D is TRBD1 or TRBD2 (5 bases each). Germline values: CDR1 MDHEN, CDR2 SYDVKM. The CDR3 has 14 amino acids. V was trimmed by 10 bases and J by 3 bases, leaving 16 bases between them. In nucleotides, the CDR3 is TGTGCCATAATGGGGCTAGGAGGCTACAATGAGCAGTTCTTC. The encoded protein is CAIMGLGGYNEQFF. Using reference TRBV28 and TRBJ2-1 for the parts outside the CDR3, the full variable domain is DVKVTQSSRYLVKRTGEKVFLECVQDMDHENMFWYRQDPGLGLRLIYFSYDVKMKEKGDIPEGYSVSREKKERFSLILESASTNQTSMYLCAIMGLGGYNEQFFGPGTRLTVL.

The table lists this clonotype with many counts. DNA of the CDR3: TGCGCCAGCAGCTCCCTAGGAACTTTCACAGATACGCAGTATTTT. Translating it yields CASSSLGTFTDTQYF. This sequence joins TRBV5-1 and TRBJ2-3, with unresolved D. V was shortened by 3 bases and J by 2 bases, with 13 bases between the two germline ends. The germline CDR1 and CDR2 sequences are SGHRS and YFSETQ. The CDR3 covers 15 residues.

This clonotype was counted many times. V usage is TRBV30 and J usage is TRBJ1-2; tentatively, D is TRBD1 (5 bases). CDR3 size: 13 residues. The germline V gene has CDR1 GTSNPN and CDR2 SVGIG (reference sequence). Trimming took 3 bases from V and 8 from J, leaving 16 bases between them. The CDR3 sequence is CAWSATSAGGYTF. In nucleotides, the CDR3 is TGTGCCTGGAGCGCCACTTCCGCAGGGGGCTACACCTTC.

This clonotype was counted many times. This chain connects TRBV7-3 to TRBJ2-1; TRBD2 matches 10 bases. V lost 1 base, J lost 4 bases, and 10 bases stayed unmatched. This CDR3 contains 18 residues. Germline-derived CDR1 and CDR2 are SGHTA and FQGTGA. The CDR3 reads CASSLIASGRARYNEQFF. CDR3 DNA: TGTGCCAGCAGCTTAATCGCGAGCGGGAGGGCCAGATACAATGAGCAGTTCTTC.

This clonotype was recorded a few times. The V call is TRBV27, the J call TRBJ2-7; 16 nucleotides match TRBD2. J was trimmed by 7 bases and V by 6 bases; bases with no gene match: 6. The germline gives CDR1 MNHEY, CDR2 SMNVEV (reference sequence). The CDR3 is 15 residues long. The CDR3 region is CASSPGTSGRGEQYF. Here the CDR3 DNA reads TGTGCCAGCAGCCCAGGGACTAGCGGGAGGGGGGAGCAGTACTTC.

This clonotype was seen repeatedly, ten times or more. The chain has TRBV6-5 and TRBJ2-1; the D is unclear. In germline, CDR1 is MNHEY, CDR2 SVGAGI. This CDR3 is built from 16 residues. V gave up 0 bases and J gave up 0 bases, with 9 bases separating them. CDR3 loop: CASSYSIPGSYNEQFF. The CDR3 DNA reads as TGTGCCAGCAGTTACTCAATTCCGGGCTCCTACAATGAGCAGTTCTTC.

This clonotype came up a few times. The rearrangement links TRBV28 to TRBJ2-7; the match to TRBD2 covers 10 bases. The junction had 5 bases not matched to a gene; V was cut back by 5 bases and J by 1 base. The germline CDR1 and CDR2 sequences are MDHEN and SYDVKM. The CDR3 has 15 amino acids. The CDR3 reads CASSKFSGRSYEQYF. The CDR3 DNA reads as TGTGCCAGCAGTAAATTTAGCGGGAGGTCCTACGAGCAGTACTTC.

The sample holds many counts of this clonotype. The V call is TRBV27, the J call TRBJ2-1; D may be TRBD1 (6 bases). CDR1 is MNHEY, CDR2 SMNVEV, per germline (reference sequence). Between the trimmed V and J ends, which lost 3 bases and 11 bases, there was a span of 11 bases. CDR3 length: 12 residues. The CDR3 nucleotides are TGTGCCAGCAGTTTTGGACAGACCCAGCAGTTCTTC. The encoded protein is CASSFGQTQQFF.

This clonotype was detected ten times or more. The chain links TRBV11-3 to TRBJ2-1; tentatively, D is TRBD2 (5 bases). The CDR3 is made up of 17 amino acids. V was clipped by 2 bases and J by 0 bases, with 14 bases between them. Germline CDR1 reads SGHNT; CDR2 reads YENEEA. The CDR3: CASSLRTGGLSYNEQFF. In nucleotides, the CDR3 is TGTGCCAGCAGCTTAAGAACGGGCGGGCTCTCCTACAATGAGCAGTTCTTC.

The J gene is TRBJ1-5, the V gene TRBV7-2, with 7 nucleotides matching TRBD1. Germline lookup yields CDR1 SGHTA and CDR2 FQGNSA. The V and J ends lost 5 bases and 1 base, in that order; junction bases with no gene match: 5. This CDR3 has 15 residues. The CDR3 DNA reads as TGTGCCAGCAGCCCTTCGACAGGGAGCAATCAGCCCCAGCATTTT. It translates to CASSPSTGSNQPQHF.

This clonotype was detected a few times. This chain joins TRBV19 and TRBJ2-1, with 9 bases lining up with TRBD2. This CDR3 is built from 14 residues. V shed 4 bases, J shed 5 bases, and the junction held 3 bases outside the gene matches. The V gene's germline CDR1 is LNHDA and CDR2 SQIVND (reference sequence). CDR3 amino acids: CASSNLAGHNEQFF. CDR3 bases: TGTGCCAGTAGTAACCTAGCGGGACACAATGAGCAGTTCTTC.

The sample holds many counts of this clonotype. The V gene is TRBV27, the J gene TRBJ2-1; D is ambiguous. CDR1 is MNHEY and CDR2 is SMNVEV in the germline V gene (reference sequence). This CDR3 is 12 amino acids long. V lost 11 bases to trimming and J lost 7 bases, with 15 bases between them. The CDR3 sequence is CAVAKMGNEQFF. The CDR3 DNA is TGTGCCGTTGCAAAAATGGGAAATGAGCAGTTCTTC.

At least ten counts were recorded for this clonotype. V and J are TRBV2 and TRBJ1-4; D is possibly TRBD1 (5 bases). V lost 8 bases and J lost 8, with 15 bases in between. The CDR3 loop spans 13 amino acids. Looked up from germline, CDR1 is SNHLY and CDR2 is FYNNEI. CDR3 coding DNA: TGTGCCAGCTCGGGGTCCACAGGAGAAAAACTGTTTTTT. Residues: CASSGSTGEKLFF.

This clonotype has ten or more counts. The chain combines TRBV5-1 with TRBJ2-5; D tentatively fits TRBD1 or TRBD2 (6 bases each). CDR1 and CDR2 (germline): SGHRS, YFSETQ. Deletions cut 3 bases from V and 4 bases from J, with 16 bases between. The CDR3 sequence is 15 residues long. The DNA of the CDR3 is TGCGCCAGCAGCTCCCGGGGGCCTGTGGGAGAGACCCAGTACTTC. It codes for CASSSRGPVGETQYF.

This clonotype was recorded at least ten times. V is TRBV4-1 and J is TRBJ1-1, with D perhaps matching TRBD1 (5 bases). CDR3 length: 17 amino acids. The germline V and J ends were trimmed by 8 bases and 0 bases, with 22 bases remaining between them. Germline V gene data show CDR1 as MGHRA and CDR2 as YSYEKL. The CDR3 sequence: CASVDGAGRGVNTEAFF. In DNA, the CDR3 is TGCGCCAGCGTCGATGGGGCGGGACGGGGAGTGAACACTGAAGCTTTCTTT.

This chain connects TRBV7-9 to TRBJ2-1; 13 bases fit TRBD2. The CDR3 has 14 amino acids. The germline V gene has CDR1 SEHNR and CDR2 FQNEAQ (reference sequence). V was pared by 5 bases and J by 9 bases, with 4 bases of the junction left unmatched. This CDR3 is CASSRTSGRVEQFF. The CDR3 DNA reads TGTGCCAGCAGCAGGACTAGCGGGAGAGTTGAGCAGTTCTTC.

The chain employs TRBV16 and TRBJ1-2; D uncertain. Germline V gene lookup returns CDR1 KGHSY and CDR2 FQNENV. The ends were cut back, 3 bases at V and 3 bases at J, with 8 bases in the middle. This CDR3 comprises 13 residues. The CDR3 DNA is TGTGCCAGCAGCCACGGCGTCTACTATGGCTACACCTTC. It codes for CASSHGVYYGYTF. The complete variable domain, with remaining parts taken from reference TRBV16 and TRBJ1-2, reads GEEVAQTPKHLVRGEGQKAKLYCAPIKGHSYVFWYQQVLKNEFKFLISFQNENVFDETGMPKERFSAKCLPNSPCSLEIQATKLEDSAVYFCASSHGVYYGYTFGSGTRLTVV.

Only a few counts were recorded for this clonotype. The CDR3 region is CASSLERGHEKLFF. The CDR3 region has the DNA TGCGCCAGCAGCTTGGAAAGGGGGCATGAAAAACTGTTTTTT. The V and J genes are TRBV5-1 and TRBJ1-4, with TRBD1 identical over 7 bases. Germline CDR1 and CDR2: SGHRS and YFSETQ. V lost 0 bases to trimming and J lost 6 bases; unmatched junction nucleotides: 2. CDR3 length equals 14 residues.

Ten or more counts support this clonotype. This chain uses TRBV6-1 with TRBJ2-3, with unresolved D. The CDR3 spans 13 residues. Germline V gives CDR1 MNHNS, CDR2 SASEGT. Deletions cut 6 bases from V and 0 bases from J, with 7 bases between. The CDR3 region is CASRPYSTDTQYF. CDR3 in DNA: TGTGCCAGCAGGCCCTATAGCACAGATACGCAGTATTTT.

This clonotype was detected many times. The chain has TRBV7-2 and TRBJ1-2, with D perhaps TRBD1 (5 bases). Germline V gene sequence: CDR1 SGHTA, CDR2 FQGNSA. CDR3 length: 18 amino acids. V lost 2 bases and J 3 bases, leaving 22 bases between the germline ends. DNA for the CDR3: TGTGCCAGCAGCTTACAACCACTCGGGGGGGGGAGCGACTATGGCTACACCTTC. The encoded protein is CASSLQPLGGGSDYGYTF. The whole variable domain, remainder taken from reference TRBV7-2 and TRBJ1-2, is GAGVSQSPSNKVTEKGKDVELRCDPISGHTALYWYRQSLGQGLEFLIYFQGNSAPDKSGLPSDRFSAERTGGSVSTLTIQRTQQEDSAVYLCASSLQPLGGGSDYGYTFGSGTRLTVV.

Comment on this clonotype: This could be a read error, since a much larger clone is one nucleotide away. The gene calls are TRBV7-9 and TRBJ2-5; no clear D. CDR3 length: 12 amino acids. CDR1 is SEHNR, CDR2 FQNEAQ, per germline (reference sequence). The CDR3 nucleotides are TGTGCCGGCAGCTATTGGGGAGAGACCCAGTACTTC. Translation: CAGSYWGETQYF. Variable domain in full (rest from reference TRBV7-9 and TRBJ2-5): DTGVSQNPRHKITKRGQNVTFRCDPISEHNRLYWYRQTLGQGPEFLTYFQNEAQLEKSRLLSDRFSAERPKGSFSTLEIQRTEQGDSAMYLCAGSYWGETQYFGPGTRLLVL.

In this sample, this clonotype turned up a few times. V gene TRBV6-1 combines with J gene TRBJ2-7, with D hard to call. Trimming removed 9 bases from V and 7 bases from J, with 7 bases in between. Germline lookup yields CDR1 MNHNS and CDR2 SASEGT. The CDR3 covers 9 residues. In nucleotides, the CDR3 is TGTGCCAGTGGGTGGGAGCAGTACTTC. This sequence encodes CASGWEQYF.

The V and J genes are TRBV20-1 and TRBJ2-7; 9 positions match TRBD2. Trimming at V came to 0 bases and at J to 0 bases, leaving 12 bases not matched to a gene. Germline V gene lookup returns CDR1 DFQATT and CDR2 SNEGSKA (reference sequence). The CDR3 sequence is 18 residues long. The CDR3 spells CSARDQASGTALSYEQYF. The DNA for the CDR3 is TGCAGTGCTAGAGATCAGGCTAGCGGGACTGCGCTCTCCTACGAGCAGTACTTC.